Each of the 18 T cell receptor beta chains below was sequenced from the same sample in a study of control samples from healthy donors and cancer patients (dated by TCRdb to 2018 to 2021). Libraries were constructed by the immunoSEQ multiplex PCR assay. TCRdb's version of the immuneACCESS table is confined to in-frame rearrangements and falls short of the full clone set. An unresolved V gene accounts for under half of the shortfall where checked; the remainder is of unknown origin. The table for this sample lists 100,000 or so clones; just over 90% of them were counted only once. The ten largest clones take up about 0.92% of the sample. Source material: blood. These receptors originate from a woman in her 30s in good health.

J is TRBJ2-7 and V is TRBV3-1 (or the pseudogene TRBV3-2); 11 nucleotides line up with TRBD2. The CDR3 loop spans 16 amino acids. Germline CDR1 and CDR2: LGHDT and YNNKEL (reference sequence). Trimming at V came to 1 base and at J to 4 bases, leaving 6 bases not matched to a gene. The CDR3 region has the DNA TGTGCCAGCAGCCAAGGTCGACTAGCGGGAAAATACGAGCAGTACTTC. It translates to CASSQGRLAGKYEQYF.

A single count supports this clone. The CDR3 coding sequence is TGTGCCAGCAGCCAAGATTCGGGGAACCCTGGAAACACCATATATTTT. Translating it yields CASSQDSGNPGNTIYF. The rearrangement links TRBV3-1 (or the pseudogene TRBV3-2) to TRBJ1-3; D call uncertain. The CDR3 is made up of 16 amino acids. Germline CDR1 is LGHDT and CDR2 is YNNKEL (reference sequence). V lost 0 bases and J lost 2, with 11 bases in between.

The V and J genes are TRBV5-4 and TRBJ1-6, with D possibly TRBD1 on 5 matching bases. V gave up 2 bases and J gave up 7 bases, with 16 bases separating them. The CDR3 has 16 residues. Germline assignment: CDR1 SGHNT and CDR2 YYREEE (reference sequence). The CDR3 sequence is CASSLGTQGGNSPLHF. The CDR3 region has the DNA TGTGCCAGCAGCTTAGGGACCCAGGGAGGAAATTCACCCCTCCACTTT. Complete variable domain (other parts from reference TRBV5-4 and TRBJ1-6): ETGVTQSPTHLIKTRGQQVTLRCSSQSGHNTVSWYQQALGQGPQFIFQYYREEENGRGNFPPRFSGLQFPNYSSELNVNALELDDSALYLCASSLGTQGGNSPLHFGNGTRLTVT.

J is TRBJ2-3 and V is TRBV3-1 (or the pseudogene TRBV3-2); D gene uncertain. Trimming stripped 5 bases from V and 2 bases from J, with 5 bases between. The CDR3 runs to 12 residues. Germline V gene sequence: CDR1 LGHDT, CDR2 YNNKEL (reference sequence). CDR3 in amino acids: CASSAFTDTQYF. CDR3 sequence (DNA): TGTGCCAGCAGCGCCTTCACAGATACGCAGTATTTT.

To note about this clone: The junction departs from germline at one end; a sequencing error may be responsible. V usage is TRBV11-3 and J usage is TRBJ2-4, with D possibly matching TRBD2 (6 bases). This CDR3 has 14 amino acids. Germline CDR1 reads SGHNT; CDR2 reads YENEEA. CDR3 DNA: TGTGCCAGCAGCCCCGGGACTGGATCGCCCCACCGGGTCTTC. Its translation: CASSPGTGSPHRVF.

V and J are TRBV7-9 and TRBJ1-2; D not resolved. The ends were cut back, 1 base at V and 8 bases at J, with 11 bases in the middle. The CDR3 loop spans 13 amino acids. CDR1 and CDR2 (germline): SEHNR, FQNEAQ (reference sequence). The CDR3 loop is CASSLGSVWGYTF. Written as DNA, the CDR3 is TGTGCCAGCAGCTTAGGGTCGGTTTGGGGCTACACCTTC.

The chain is built from TRBV18 and TRBJ1-5; D gene ambiguous. The CDR3 is 15 amino acids. With 8 bases removed from V and 5 bases from J, the gap between germline ends came to 19 bases. CDR1 KGHSH and CDR2 LQKENI come from the germline V gene. The CDR3 sequence is CASRVSLGGDQPQHF. CDR3 nucleotides: TGTGCCAGCCGAGTCTCCTTGGGTGGGGATCAGCCCCAGCATTTT.

This clone is a singleton in its sample. The V call is TRBV7-2, the J call TRBJ1-3; no clear D gene. CDR1 is SGHTA, CDR2 FQGNSA, per germline. V lost 3 bases and J 1 base, leaving 10 bases between the germline ends. This CDR3 spans 15 amino acids. This chain's CDR3 is CASSFYPGSGNTIYF. In nucleotides, the CDR3 is TGTGCCAGCAGCTTCTACCCGGGTTCTGGAAACACCATATATTTT.

This clone was seen only once. The V and J genes are TRBV19 and TRBJ1-6, with D unresolved. The CDR3 loop spans 14 amino acids. Germline V CDR1 and CDR2: LNHDA, SQIVND (reference sequence). The chain's CDR3 is CATKRSSYNSPLHF. Written as DNA, the CDR3 is TGTGCTACTAAGAGAAGCTCCTATAATTCACCCCTCCACTTT.

The chain carries TRBV7-2 and TRBJ2-1, with TRBD2 matching 7 bases. This CDR3 spans 15 amino acids. V lost 1 base, J lost 2 bases, and 2 bases stayed unmatched. From germline, CDR1 is SGHTA and CDR2 FQGNSA. In nucleotides, the CDR3 is TGTGCCAGCAGCTTAGTTGGGGGGGCCTACAATGAGCAGTTCTTC. Encoded protein: CASSLVGGAYNEQFF.

About this clone itself: The same CDR3 is also encoded by other DNA sequences in this sample. The CDR3 loop reads CASSIFGGNTEAFF. CDR3 DNA: TGTGCCAGTAGTATATTCGGGGGGAACACTGAAGCTTTCTTT. This sequence joins TRBV19 and TRBJ1-1, with TRBD1 as a possible D gene (5 bases). This CDR3 is built from 14 residues. The V gene lost 2 bases and the J gene lost 1 base, with 8 bases spanning the gap. In germline, CDR1 is LNHDA, CDR2 SQIVND (reference sequence).

This chain connects TRBV3-1 (or the pseudogene TRBV3-2) to TRBJ1-1; weak D call: TRBD1 (6 bases). Deletions cut 4 bases from V and 0 bases from J, with 12 bases between. This CDR3 has 15 amino acids. From germline, CDR1 is LGHDT and CDR2 YNNKEL (reference sequence). The chain's CDR3 is CASSRTTGMNTEAFF. In nucleotides, the CDR3 is TGTGCCAGCAGCCGTACCACAGGGATGAACACTGAAGCTTTCTTT.

This clone occurred a few times. The gene calls are TRBV5-1 and TRBJ2-5; TRBD1 agrees at 8 bases. The ends lost 4 bases at V and 5 bases at J; junction bases unmatched: 10. The CDR3 sequence is 15 residues long. From germline, CDR1 is SGHRS and CDR2 YFSETQ. The CDR3 reads CASSPGSGGGETQYF. The CDR3 coding sequence is TGCGCCAGCAGCCCCGGGTCAGGGGGCGGTGAGACCCAGTACTTC.

The chain recombines TRBV18 with TRBJ2-3, with 10 bases matching TRBD1. This CDR3 has 18 amino acids. Germline assignment: CDR1 KGHSH and CDR2 LQKENI. Germline trimming cut 6 bases from V and 2 bases from J; bases unmatched to any gene: 14. CDR3 in amino acids: CASSRYRQGASNTDTQYF. The DNA of the CDR3 is TGTGCCAGCTCGCGATACCGACAGGGGGCGTCCAACACAGATACGCAGTATTTT. Full variable domain (outside the CDR3, taken from reference TRBV18 and TRBJ2-3): NAGVMQNPRHLVRRRGQEARLRCSPMKGHSHVYWYRQLPEEGLKFMVYLQKENIIDESGMPKERFSAEFPKEGPSILRIQQVVRGDSAAYFCASSRYRQGASNTDTQYFGPGTRLTVL.

The V and J genes are TRBV6-6 and TRBJ1-1, with D unclear. Germline loops: CDR1 MNHNY, CDR2 SVGAGI (reference sequence). V was shortened by 4 bases and J by 1 base, with 7 bases between the two germline ends. The CDR3 totals 13 residues. The CDR3 loop is CASSLEENTEAFF. CDR3 sequence (DNA): TGTGCCAGCAGTTTAGAGGAGAACACTGAAGCTTTCTTT.

The genes are TRBV6-6 and TRBJ1-4; tentatively, D is TRBD1 (5 bases). V gave up 2 bases and J gave up 2 bases, with 6 bases separating them. This CDR3 region has 14 residues. Germline V gene data show CDR1 as MNHNY and CDR2 as SVGAGI (reference sequence). CDR3 in DNA: TGTGCCAGCAGTTACCGGGGGACTAATGAAAAACTGTTTTTT. Translation: CASSYRGTNEKLFF.

This clone was seen once. This chain connects TRBV10-3 to TRBJ1-5, with D unresolved. The CDR3 covers 15 residues. Trimming cost V 0 bases and J 1 base, with 7 bases left between them. CDR1 ENHRY and CDR2 SYGVKD come from the germline V gene. CDR3 sequence (DNA): TGTGCCATCAGTGAGTCGGAGGTGAGCAATCAGCCCCAGCATTTT. This codes for CAISESEVSNQPQHF.

This chain links TRBV10-2 with TRBJ2-1; the match to TRBD2 covers 9 bases. Germline V gives CDR1 WSHSY, CDR2 SAAADI. V trimming: 5 bases; J trimming: 0 bases; junction bases outside the gene matches: 2. The CDR3 runs 15 residues. This chain's CDR3 is CASSISGSSYNEQFF. The CDR3, as DNA: TGCGCCAGCAGTATTAGCGGGAGCTCCTACAATGAGCAGTTCTTC.